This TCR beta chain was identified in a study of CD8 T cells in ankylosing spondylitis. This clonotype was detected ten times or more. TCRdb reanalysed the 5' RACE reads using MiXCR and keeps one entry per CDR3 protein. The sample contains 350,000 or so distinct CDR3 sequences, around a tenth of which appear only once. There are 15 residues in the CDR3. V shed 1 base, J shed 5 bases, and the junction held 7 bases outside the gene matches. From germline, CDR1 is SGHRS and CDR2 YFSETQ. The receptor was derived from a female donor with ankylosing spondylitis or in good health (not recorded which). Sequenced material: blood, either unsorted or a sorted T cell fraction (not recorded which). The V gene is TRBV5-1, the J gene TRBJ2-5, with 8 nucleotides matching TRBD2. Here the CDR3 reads CASSLSAGGLETQYF. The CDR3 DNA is TGCGCCAGCAGCTTGTCGGCGGGGGGCTTGGAGACCCAGTACTTC.